This T cell receptor beta chain was captured in a study of shared clonotypes between healthy human individuals. With V trimmed by 1 base and J by 4 bases, 13 bases remained unmatched. This CDR3 is built from 19 residues. Per germline, CDR1 MNHNS and CDR2 SASEGT. TCRdb's copy holds only in-frame clones and misses some; the assay was immunoSEQ multiplex PCR. The repertoire holds more than 2 million clones, with around 95% as singletons. The rearrangement joins TRBV6-1 to TRBJ2-6; 7 bases are shared with TRBD1. This TCR was recovered from a man younger than 30 in good health. Sequencing was done on a sample of naive CD4+ T cells sorted from blood. Subset denoted: CD45RA+ positively selected. CDR3 in DNA: TGTGCCAGCAGTGAAGTAGGTCAGGGGGTGGTGAGAGGGGCCAACGTCCTGACTTTC. It translates to CASSEVGQGVVRGANVLTF.